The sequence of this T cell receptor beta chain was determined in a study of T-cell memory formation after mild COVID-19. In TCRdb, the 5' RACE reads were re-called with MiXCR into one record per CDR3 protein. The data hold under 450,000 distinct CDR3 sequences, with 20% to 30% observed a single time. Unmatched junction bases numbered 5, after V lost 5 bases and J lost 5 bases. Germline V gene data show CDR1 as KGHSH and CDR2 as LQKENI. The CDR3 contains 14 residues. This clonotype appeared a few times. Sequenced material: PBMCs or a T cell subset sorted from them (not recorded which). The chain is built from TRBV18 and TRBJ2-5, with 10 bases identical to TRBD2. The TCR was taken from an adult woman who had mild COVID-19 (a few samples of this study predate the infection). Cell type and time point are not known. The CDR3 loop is CASSDSAGGETQYF. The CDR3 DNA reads TGTGCCAGCTCAGACTCAGCGGGAGGGGAGACCCAGTACTTC.